This entry describes one T cell receptor beta chain. What this receptor recognizes is not known. Per-nucleotide qualities are absent, and no much larger clonotype sits a single base away. Samples from volunteer blood donors who had recovered from COVID-19 were contributed by a second Seattle source. The collaborating institutions used their own protocols to collect whole blood in K2EDTA tubes. For TCRbeta analysis, collaborators shipped samples as frozen whole blood, isolated PBMCs, or DNA extracted from either of those sample types. This sample was taken from a study of blood T cell repertoires in COVID-19 (dated by TCRdb to about 2020). Study-level background: Samples covering the acute and convalescent phases of COVID-19 were provided by collaborators in the United States, Italy and Spain. Samples came from the ongoing ImmuneRACE study (first 160 participants) plus 1,254 subjects from 6 global collaborators. The prospective study material was composed of cDNA or gDNA derived from T cells, B-cell-depleted T cells, or PBMCs. Subjects who had been exposed to COVID-19, were actively infected with it, or had recovered from it provided the deeply sampled blood TCRbeta repertoires that made up the dataset. Where available, HLA class I and class II types were taken from metadata supplied by the sample provider and were not determined by assay-based typing. A de-identified subject ID, COVID-19 status, age in years and sex were almost always included in the sample metadata. The repertoires were released in a freely available public database intended as a resource for research on the immune response to SARS-CoV-2. Broad study findings and their caveats: The amount of clinical and demographic metadata varied by source and participant and was provided uncurated.

The immunoSEQ Assay, a bias-controlled multiplex PCR, was used to amplify TCRbeta CDR3 regions from genomic DNA. Per the original workflow: The number of nucleated cells in each sample was estimated from the amplification of reference gene primers within the assay. Sequence reads were collapsed and filtered to measure the absolute abundance of every unique TCRbeta CDR3 rearrangement. For each sample, productive Simpson clonality was calculated as the square root of Simpson's diversity index across productive rearrangements. Held by TCRdb, this immuneACCESS table contains in-frame sequences only and omits some clones. Under half of the omission traces to an unresolved V gene where checked; the cause of the rest is unknown. The D gene and trimming were derived from the DNA, and the V and J assignments and clone size from that table. This sample comprises around 270,000 clones, 86% of them detected only once. In total, the top ten clones hold 8.5% to 10% of the sample.

The clonotype was recovered from a man between 40 and 49 years old who had recovered from COVID-19. Sequencing input: peripheral blood.

The DNA sequence is TGTGCCAGCAGTTGGACCGGGACAGGGGCGTACGAGCAGTACTTC. The translation is CASSWTGTGAYEQYF. The chain joins TRBV27 to TRBJ2-7, and 10 junctional nucleotides match TRBD1. The CDR3 holds 15 amino acids from the cysteine to the phenylalanine. Of all the DNA, just the CDR3 is kept, 45 bases in frame from base 1. Trimmed from V: 4 bases; trimmed from J: 4 bases; junction bases lacking a gene match: 7. From the germline V gene (reference sequence), CDR1 is MNHEY and CDR2 is SMNVEV.